The 21 T cell receptor beta chains given below trace back to one sample, sequenced in a study of tumor and adjacent non-tumor tissue in lung cancer. RNA was extracted from bulk tissue without any cell sorting. A modified ARM-PCR protocol with three rounds of nested PCR amplified TCRbeta. In TCRdb, the multiplex PCR reads were re-called with MiXCR into one record per CDR3 protein. The top ten clones hold approximately 25% of a sample with about 200,000 distinct CDR3 sequences, 60% to 75% of them seen once. Material for sequencing was lung tumor tissue. These receptors originate from a man in his sixties with non-small cell lung cancer.

A word on this clonotype: The CDR3 does not close with the conserved phenylalanine or tryptophan, likely indicating a read error. The rearrangement joins TRBV6-1 to TRBJ1-5; weak D call: TRBD1 (5 bases). The CDR3 extends over 15 amino acids. V was pared by 1 base and J by 4 bases, with 11 bases between. Germline assignment: CDR1 MNHNS and CDR2 SASEGT. The CDR3 is CASSEVGGSNQPQHI. CDR3 nucleotide sequence: TGTGCCAGCAGTGAAGTCGGGGGGTCGAATCAGCCCCAGCATATT.

About this clonotype itself: One junction end disagrees with the germline gene, perhaps due to a read error. The rearrangement uses TRBV6-2 or TRBV6-3 and TRBJ1-1; 8 bases agree with TRBD1. The germline V gene encodes CDR1 MNHEY and CDR2 SVGEGT. This CDR3 spans 16 amino acids. The DNA for the CDR3 is TGTGCCAGCAGTCCTCTTTCCCGTGACAGGGGCACTGAAGCTCTCTTT. This sequence encodes CASSPLSRDRGTEALF.

Details on this clonotype: An end of the junction does not agree with germline; a read error may underlie this. The rearrangement uses TRBV5-6 and TRBJ2-6; D not certain. Germline values: CDR1 SGHDT, CDR2 YYEEEE. This CDR3 is built from 16 residues. The CDR3, as DNA: TGTGCCAGCAGCCTAATTCCCCGCTCTGGGACCAACGTCCTGACTTTC. The encoded protein is CASSLIPRSGTNVLTF. Variable domain in full (rest from reference TRBV5-6 and TRBJ2-6): DAGVTQSPTHLIKTRGQQVTLRCSPKSGHDTVSWYQQALGQGPQFIFQYYEEEERQRGNFPDRFSGHQFPNYSSELNVNALLLGDSALYLCASSLIPRSGTNVLTFGAGSRLTVL.

The chain links TRBV20-1 to TRBJ1-6, with D uncertain. The germline gives CDR1 DFQATT, CDR2 SNEGSKA (reference sequence). The V end lost 3 bases, the J end lost 6 bases, and 15 bases lay between the germline ends. This CDR3 has 15 residues. CDR3 amino acids: CSASRKEHFNSPLHF. The CDR3 DNA is TGCAGTGCTAGTCGAAAGGAACACTTTAATTCACCCCTCCACTTT.

The count of this clonotype is one. The junction and the germline gene differ at one end; a read error may be behind it. The genes are TRBV5-5 and TRBJ2-1; possibly TRBD1 or TRBD2 for D (5 bases each). The CDR3 is 14 amino acids. Germline-derived CDR1 and CDR2 are SGHKS and YYEKEE (reference sequence). The CDR3 DNA follows: TGTGTCAGCCGCTTGGGGGACCGATCCTATGAGCAGTTCTTC. Amino acid sequence: CVSRLGDRSYEQFF.

This clonotype was seen a handful of times. This rearrangement joins TRBV11-3 to TRBJ2-1; 13 bases fit TRBD2. Unmatched junction bases numbered 3, after V lost 2 bases and J lost 8 bases. CDR3 length: 15 residues. Germline assignment: CDR1 SGHNT and CDR2 YENEEA. CDR3 loop: CASSLRTSGSHEQFF. The CDR3 DNA follows: TGTGCCAGCAGCTTAAGGACTAGCGGGAGCCATGAGCAGTTCTTC.

This clonotype was seen at least ten times. J is TRBJ1-1 and V is TRBV4-2; unclear D gene. This CDR3 is built from 15 residues. Trimming shortened V by 0 bases and J by 5 bases, and 13 bases separated the two germline ends. CDR1 is LGHNA and CDR2 is YNFKEQ in the germline V gene. The CDR3 nucleotides are TGTGCCAGCAGCCAAGATCTGGCCGTTCGAACTGAAGCTTTCTTT. This encodes CASSQDLAVRTEAFF.

Turning to this clonotype: One end of the junction varies from germline; a read error may be responsible. The chain recombines TRBV6-5 with TRBJ1-1; no reliable D call. Germline assignment: CDR1 MNHEY and CDR2 SVGAGI. The CDR3 runs 15 residues. The CDR3 region is CASSRVQELKTEAFF. In DNA form, the CDR3 reads TGTGCCAGCAGCCGAGTCCAGGAGTTGAAAACTGAAGCTTTCTTT.

This clonotype has just a few counts. The rearrangement uses TRBV6-2 or TRBV6-3 and TRBJ2-2; D may match TRBD1 or TRBD2 (5 bases each). Germline V gene lookup returns CDR1 MNHEY and CDR2 SVGEGT. Trimming removed 8 bases at V and 0 bases at J, with 13 bases between. The CDR3 has 15 amino acids. The CDR3, as DNA: TGTGCCAGCGGGGGACGTCCTACGAACACCGGGGAGCTGTTTTTT. It yields the protein CASGGRPTNTGELFF.

This clonotype was observed a handful of times. The genes are TRBV6-2 or TRBV6-3 and TRBJ1-5; the match to TRBD1 covers 7 bases. CDR3 length: 13 amino acids. Germline V gene data show CDR1 as MNHEY and CDR2 as SVGEGT. The CDR3 DNA reads as TGTGCAAGCCGGACAGGACTGGGACAGCCCCAGCATTTT. This codes for CASRTGLGQPQHF.

A note on this clonotype: One base away lies a much larger clone, so this may be a sequencing read error. The chain has TRBV4-1 and TRBJ1-3, with D unclear. This CDR3 contains 15 residues. Germline CDR1 and CDR2: MGHRA and YSYEKL. CDR3 bases: TGCGCCAGCAGCCAAGACGGTGACTCTGGAAACACCATGTATTTT. It is translated as CASSQDGDSGNTMYF.

As concerns this clonotype: Compared with germline, one end of the junction differs, possibly owing to a read error. The V gene is TRBV29-1, the J gene TRBJ2-3; unclear D gene. This CDR3 is 16 amino acids long. Germline CDR1 SQVTM, CDR2 ANQGSEA. The CDR3 loop is CSVGETASQPTDTKYF. In nucleotides, the CDR3 is TGCAGCGTTGGTGAAACTGCCTCTCAACCCACAGATACGAAGTATTTT.

Turning to this clonotype: The germline gene is not matched at one end of the junction; a read error may be the cause. The CDR3 sequence: CASSDRVGIGELSF. The CDR3 coding sequence is TGCGCCAGCAGCGACAGGGTGGGGATCGGGGAGCTCTCTTTT. The chain employs TRBV10-2 and TRBJ2-2; 7 nucleotides align to TRBD1. The CDR3 is made up of 14 amino acids. The germline V gene encodes CDR1 WSHSY and CDR2 SAAADI.

As for this clonotype: Likely a read error: the CDR3 ends without its conserved phenylalanine or tryptophan. The chain links TRBV11-1 to TRBJ2-6; 9 positions match TRBD1. Germline assignment: CDR1 SGHAT and CDR2 FQDESV (reference sequence). The length of the CDR3 is 18 residues. CDR3 bases: TGTGCCAGCAGCCAGAGGGGACAGGGCTACTCTGGGACCAACGTCCTGACTTTA. Its protein is CASSQRGQGYSGTNVLTL.

As concerns this clonotype: One end of the junction does not line up with germline, which may come from a read error. This rearrangement joins TRBV29-1 to TRBJ1-2; D call uncertain. There are 13 residues in the CDR3. The germline CDR1 and CDR2 sequences are SQVTM and ANQGSEA. The CDR3 loop reads CSAERHAIYGYTF. CDR3 nucleotides: TGTAGCGCCGAGAGACATGCGATTTATGGCTACACCTTC. The complete variable domain, with remaining parts taken from reference TRBV29-1 and TRBJ1-2, reads SAVISQKPSRDICQRGTSLTIQCQVDSQVTMMFWYRQQPGQSLTLIATANQGSEATYESGFVIDKFPISRPNLTFSTLTVSNMSPEDSSIYLCSAERHAIYGYTFGSGTRLTVV.

A word on this clonotype: This likely comes from a read error, as the CDR3 has no conserved phenylalanine or tryptophan at its end. This sequence joins TRBV4-1 and TRBJ2-7, with 9 bases fitting TRBD1. The CDR3 contains 17 residues. The junction had 12 bases not matched to a gene; V was cut back by 4 bases and J by 2 bases. Germline CDR1 reads MGHRA; CDR2 reads YSYEKL. The CDR3 reads CASSLAPEGQGTYEQYL. In DNA, the CDR3 is TGCGCCAGCAGCCTTGCCCCCGAGGGACAGGGTACCTACGAGCAGTACCTC.

Concerning this clonotype itself: No conserved phenylalanine or tryptophan ends this CDR3, so it is likely a read error. The rearrangement links TRBV11-1 to TRBJ2-7, with TRBD2 matching 12 bases. The CDR3 totals 15 residues. Germline V gene lookup returns CDR1 SGHAT and CDR2 FQDESV (reference sequence). Here the CDR3 reads CASSRTSGTVDEQYS. For the CDR3, the DNA is TGTGCAAGTAGCAGGACTAGCGGGACGGTAGACGAGCAGTACTCC.

Notes on this clonotype: This may stem from a read error, because a much larger clone lies one nucleotide away. V usage is TRBV6-5 and J usage is TRBJ2-7; 9 bases align to TRBD1. The germline gives CDR1 MNHEY, CDR2 SVGAGI. The CDR3 is 15 amino acids. The CDR3 is CANSYVTGGRGEQYF. The DNA of the CDR3 is TGTGCCAACAGTTACGTGACAGGGGGTCGAGGCGAGCAGTACTTC.

Comment on this clonotype: Given a much more abundant clone one base away, this may be a read error. The chain recombines TRBV4-3 with TRBJ2-3, with 13 bases identical to TRBD2. In germline, CDR1 is LGHNA, CDR2 YSLEER. This CDR3 contains 14 residues. CDR3: CAISPGLAGDTQYF. The CDR3 coding sequence is TGCGCCATCAGCCCGGGACTAGCGGGGGATACGCAGTATTTT.

As to this clonotype: One end of the junction does not line up with germline, which may come from a read error. The gene calls are TRBV4-1 and TRBJ1-1; D gene ambiguous. The CDR3 contains 15 residues. The germline V gene has CDR1 MGHRA and CDR2 YSYEKL. The CDR3 spells CASSQDWDSLEEAFF. CDR3 in DNA: TGCGCCAGCAGCCAAGATTGGGATTCGCTCGAAGAAGCATTCTTT.

This sequence joins TRBV20-1 and TRBJ2-3; possibly TRBD2 for D (6 bases). The CDR3 spans 13 residues. Per the germline V gene, CDR1 is DFQATT and CDR2 is SNEGSKA (reference sequence). V was cut by 5 bases and J by 4 bases, with 13 bases left in between. The CDR3 DNA reads TGCAGTGCTGGACTATCGGGGTCAGATACGCAGTATTTT. Translated, it gives CSAGLSGSDTQYF.